This T cell receptor beta chain was captured by sequencing in a study of CD4+ T cells in melanoma (dated by TCRdb to about 2022). About the full investigation: Neoantigen-specific CD4+ T cells in human melanoma were investigated in the study. Overall study outcomes, separate from this receptor: The report described a correlation between neoantigen-specific CD4+ T cells and the function of CD8+ T cells, macrophages and B cells. Diverse differentiation states were reported to be shown by neoantigen-specific CD4+ T cells in melanoma.

The library was obtained by the immunoSEQ multiplex PCR assay. TCRdb mirrors the immuneACCESS table, restricted to in-frame sequences. Some clones are absent from its copies; in checked studies, under half trace to an unresolved V gene, and the reason for the others is unknown. The sample records roughly 50,000 clones, 89% of which are singletons. The top ten constitute approximately 12% of the sample. Donors were patients with melanoma. V loses 2 bases, J loses 5 bases, and the germline ends lie 16 bases apart. Counted from cysteine to phenylalanine, this CDR3 has 16 amino acids. CDR3 DNA is the only sequence kept; it has 48 bases, read in frame from the first base. Reading the germline V gene gives CDR1 SGHTA and CDR2 FQGNSA. This clone was seen a single time. Its specific antigen is unknown. Base qualities are not provided; no much larger clone lies one nucleotide away.

This sequence uses TRBV7-2 and TRBJ1-5; tentative D gene TRBD1, with 5 bases matching. The TCR sequence derives from a human donor with melanoma. Material: peripheral blood. The nucleotide sequence reads as follows: TGTGCCAGCAGCTTATCCCCCCCAGGAGGGGATCAGCCCCAGCATTTT. It codes for CASSLSPPGGDQPQHF. The CDR3, completed at both ends by the reference TRBV7-2 and TRBJ1-5 genes, gives the full variable domain GAGVSQSPSNKVTEKGKDVELRCDPISGHTALYWYRQSLGQGLEFLIYFQGNSAPDKSGLPSDRFSAERTGGSVSTLTIQRTQQEDSAVYLCASSLSPPGGDQPQHFGDGTRLSIL.